This T cell receptor (beta chain) was sequenced for a study of breast tumors, draining lymph nodes, adjacent tissues. The CDR3 covers 16 residues. Trimming removed 0 bases from V and 0 bases from J, with 9 bases in between. Germline V CDR1 and CDR2: SNHLY, FYNNEI. Study conclusions and caveats: Tumor repertoires ranked between lymph nodes and nontumor tissue in diversity, with V and J gene preferences. Luminal-like breast cancer showed significantly higher tumor–nontumor repertoire similarity than basal-like. That most tumor T cells come from lymph nodes remained unproven.

This clonotype occurred once. Antigen unknown. Breast cancer patients provided tissue from their axillary draining lymph nodes. In TCRdb, the multiplex PCR reads were re-called with MiXCR into one record per CDR3 protein. The repertoire holds 150,000 to 200,000 distinct CDR3 sequences, with approximately 33% as singletons. The TCR was taken from a female donor with breast cancer. Some clones in this sample may be carry-over from other donors' samples. V gene TRBV2 combines with J gene TRBJ1-3, with D unresolved. The sequencing sample was made of axillary lymph node tissue. DNA of the CDR3: TGTGCCAGCAGTGAAGCACGGCATAGCTCTGGAAACACCATATATTTT. Its protein is CASSEARHSSGNTIYF.